Sequencing of this T cell receptor beta chain was carried out in a study of blood T cell repertoires in COVID-19. About the study: The United States, Italy and Spain supplied acute and convalescent COVID-19 samples. In each case, the material was cDNA or gDNA derived from T cells, B-cell-depleted T cells, or PBMCs.

CDR1 is KGHSH and CDR2 is LQKENI in the germline V gene. CDR3 size: 16 residues. V lost 3 bases to trimming and J lost 0 bases, with 12 bases between them. This clone was detected once. In the source study's methods: Amplification with reference gene primers provided the estimates of nucleated cell counts. Produced via immunoSEQ multiplex PCR; TCRdb's table is partial and in-frame only. That table furnishes V, J and clone size, whereas the DNA furnished D and trimming. The sample includes about 77,000 clones, less than 85% seen only once; the top ten take around 5.2%. This receptor was obtained from an older woman with acute or convalescent COVID-19. The material sequenced was peripheral blood. The chain is built from TRBV18 and TRBJ1-3; tentative D call: TRBD1 (6 bases). The CDR3 loop is CASSPWDTFSGNTIYF. CDR3 in DNA: TGTGCCAGCTCACCTTGGGACACCTTCTCTGGAAACACCATATATTTT. Filled out from reference TRBV18 and TRBJ1-3, the complete variable domain reads NAGVMQNPRHLVRRRGQEARLRCSPMKGHSHVYWYRQLPEEGLKFMVYLQKENIIDESGMPKERFSAEFPKEGPSILRIQQVVRGDSAAYFCASSPWDTFSGNTIYFGEGSWLTVV.